The rows below give T cell receptor beta chains drawn from one sample of a study of shared T cell receptors in the human thymus. Clones were read by immunoSEQ multiplex PCR, and TCRdb kept only the in-frame ones, dropping some. The sample lists roughly 410,000 clones, around 93% occurring once. Input material: thymocytes. The receptors were sampled from a human donor. The CDR3 runs from the conserved cysteine through the conserved F or W. A D gene is named only where the DNA matches it firmly. Size is omitted from some rows. Given values are once, few, many or a class for expanded clones.

TRBJ2-7	NA	TRBD1	TRBV11-2	TGTGCCAGCAGCACCCCGGGACAGGCTTCCTACGAGCAGTACTTC	CASSTPGQASYEQYF
TRBJ2-7	NA	NA	TRBV4-1	TGCGCCAGCGGTCCGGGTGGGGGGCCGTCCTACGAGCAGTACTTC	CASGPGGGPSYEQYF
TRBJ2-1	NA	TRBD2	TRBV27	TGTGCCAGCCACCTCTTAGGGACTAGCGCGAACTCAAAGAACTCCTACAATGAGCAGTTCTTC	CASHLLGTSANSKNSYNEQFF
TRBJ2-3	NA	NA	TRBV10-3	TGTGCCATCAGTGAACTCCGGCGCGCAGATACGCAGTATTTT	CAISELRRADTQYF
TRBJ1-1	once	NA	TRBV4-1	TGCGCCAGCAGCCAAGATTCCCAGGGACCTAACACTGAAGCTTTCTTT	CASSQDSQGPNTEAFF
TRBJ2-1	NA	NA	TRBV18	TGTGCCAGCTCACAATACCCGACCCTAGTGTACAATGAGCAGTTCTTC	CASSQYPTLVYNEQFF
TRBJ2-3	NA	NA	TRBV6-4	TGTGCCTCCAGCATGGAGGGAGAAGACACAGATACGCAGTATTTT	CASSMEGEDTDTQYF
TRBJ2-3	once	TRBD1	TRBV5-6	TGTGCCAGCAGCTTGGCCTACAGGGGGAGGGATACGCAGTATTTT	CASSLAYRGRDTQYF
TRBJ1-2	NA	TRBD1	TRBV19	TGTGCCAGTAGTACCCCCGGGACAGGGGAAAACTATGGCTACACCTTC	CASSTPGTGENYGYTF
TRBJ1-5	NA	NA	TRBV30	TGTGCCTGGAGTTCCCAAAAAGCTGGGGGACCTCATCAGCCCCAGCATTTT	CAWSSQKAGGPHQPQHF
TRBJ2-7	NA	TRBD2	TRBV18	TGTGCCAGCTCACGGGGACTAGCGGGAGGACCTTACGAGCAGTACTTC	CASSRGLAGGPYEQYF
TRBJ2-7	NA	NA	TRBV7-8	TGTGCCAGCAGCTTAGCGCCCCGAACGCGCTCCTACGAGCAGTACTTC	CASSLAPRTRSYEQYF
TRBJ1-2	NA	NA	TRBV9	TGTGCCAGCAGCGTAGCGGGGCCCGGCTACACCTTT	CASSVAGPGYTF
TRBJ2-3	NA	NA	TRBV7-9	TGTGCCAGCAGCTTAGGGCTAGCTACAGATACGCAGTATTTT	CASSLGLATDTQYF
TRBJ1-1	NA	NA	TRBV13	TGTGCCAGCAGCTTAGTCGGGGGCGTAAGGGCTGAAGCTTTCTTT	CASSLVGGVRAEAFF
TRBJ2-7	NA	TRBD1	TRBV6-1	TGTGCCAGCAGGCAGGACAGGGCTGACGAGCAGTACTTC	CASRQDRADEQYF
TRBJ2-7	NA	NA	TRBV27	TGTGCCAGCAGTCAGGGGACTGAATACTACGAGCAGTACTTC	CASSQGTEYYEQYF
TRBJ2-1	NA	NA	TRBV30	TGTGCCTGGAGTGTACGGGTCGGTCAGGTCAATGAGCAGTTCTTC	CAWSVRVGQVNEQFF
TRBJ2-3	NA	TRBD2	TRBV27	TGTGCCAGCAGTTTATCGGCCCCCGGGGCTAGCGGAACTAGCACAGATACGCAGTATTTT	CASSLSAPGASGTSTDTQYF
TRBJ1-1	NA	NA	TRBV2	TGTGCCAGCAGTTCAACCACAAACAGGCCCCAGAACACTGAAGCTTTCTTT	CASSSTTNRPQNTEAFF
TRBJ1-5	NA	NA	TRBV5-6	TGTGCCAGCAGCTTCCGGTCCCATAGCAATCAGCCCCAGCATTTT	CASSFRSHSNQPQHF
TRBJ1-2	NA	NA	TRBV6-5	TGTGCCAGCAGTCCCTCGGGCGGGTACTATGGCTACACCTTC	CASSPSGGYYGYTF